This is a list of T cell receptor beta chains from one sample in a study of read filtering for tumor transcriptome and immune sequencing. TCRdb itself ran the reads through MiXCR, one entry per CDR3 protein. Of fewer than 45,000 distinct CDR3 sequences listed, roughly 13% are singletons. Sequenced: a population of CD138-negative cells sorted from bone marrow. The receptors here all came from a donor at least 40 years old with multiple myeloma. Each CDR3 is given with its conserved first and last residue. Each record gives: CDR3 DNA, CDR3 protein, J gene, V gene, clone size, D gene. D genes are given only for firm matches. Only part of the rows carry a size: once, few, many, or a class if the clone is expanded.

TGTGCCAGCAGCGTAGGGGCACGCGGGAGGTCCCGGAATGAGCTGTTCTTC	CASSVGARGRSRNELFF	TRBJ2-1	TRBV9	many	TRBD2
TGCAGCGTTGAACCCCCTACGCGTAGCGGGGATGAGCAGTTCTTC	CSVEPPTRSGDEQFF	TRBJ2-1	TRBV29-1	many	TRBD2
TGCGCCAGCAGCCTGGGGCAGGACACGCAGTATTTT	CASSLGQDTQYF	TRBJ2-3	TRBV4-1	many	NA
TGCGCCAGCAGCCAAGACAGGGGGAGAGGAAACATTCAGTACTTC	CASSQDRGRGNIQYF	TRBJ2-4	TRBV4-3	few	TRBD1
TGTGCCAGCAGCGCCCTTTCCAGGGGGCAGACAGGGTATGGAGAGACCCAGTACTTC	CASSALSRGQTGYGETQYF	TRBJ2-5	TRBV7-6	many	TRBD1
TGTGCCAGCTCCCCAGGGACAGGGGGCCTGTTTACTGAAGCTTTCTTT	CASSPGTGGLFTEAFF	TRBJ1-1	TRBV18	many	TRBD1
TGTGCCAGCAGCTCCGGACCCACTAGCGGGAGTTATGAGCAGTTCTTC	CASSSGPTSGSYEQFF	TRBJ2-1	TRBV5-4	NA	TRBD2
TGTGCCAGCAGCTTAGCTCCTGCGGGGGGAAGGGCCGAGCAGTACTTC	CASSLAPAGGRAEQYF	TRBJ2-7	TRBV7-9	many	TRBD2
TGTGCCATCAGTGAGTGGGGGGCCTTCAATGAGCAGTTCTTC	CAISEWGAFNEQFF	TRBJ2-1	TRBV10-3	NA	NA
TGTGCCAGCAGTTTGCTAGCGGGGCCCACCTACGAGCAGTACTTC	CASSLLAGPTYEQYF	TRBJ2-7	TRBV12-3/TRBV12-4	many	TRBD2
TGTGCCAGCAGTCCCCTCCAGCGGGAGGATGAGCAGTTCTTC	CASSPLQREDEQFF	TRBJ2-1	TRBV28	many	TRBD2
TGTGCCAGCAGCTTAGGGGTGGGCACAGATACGCAGTATTTT	CASSLGVGTDTQYF	TRBJ2-3	TRBV7-6	many	NA
TGTGCCAGCACTAGCGGGAGGGCCTCCGAGCAGTACTTC	CASTSGRASEQYF	TRBJ2-7	TRBV6-2/TRBV6-3	few	TRBD2
TGTGCCAGCAGTGAATCCCGGGGGCTGCAAGAGACCCAGTACTTC	CASSESRGLQETQYF	TRBJ2-5	TRBV25-1	many	NA
TGTGCCTGGAGCCCAAAGTACGAGCAGTTCTTC	CAWSPKYEQFF	TRBJ2-1	TRBV30	NA	NA
TGCGCCAGCAGGGACCACATTCCTTCCGTTTGGATTCAGTACTTC	CASRDHIPSVWIQYF	TRBJ2-4	TRBV10-2	few	NA
TGCAGCGTTGTAGAACAGGAGATTACCGGGGAGCTGTTTTTT	CSVVEQEITGELFF	TRBJ2-2	TRBV29-1	many	NA
TGTGCCAGCAGTAAGCGGGACAATGAGCAGTTCTTC	CASSKRDNEQFF	TRBJ2-1	TRBV6-1	NA	NA
TGTGCCAGCAGCACGACGACTAGCCGCAATGAGCAGTTCTTC	CASSTTTSRNEQFF	TRBJ2-1	TRBV7-3	many	TRBD2
TGCAGTGCTACGGAGGCAGGGGCATTTGACTATGGCTACACCTTC	CSATEAGAFDYGYTF	TRBJ1-2	TRBV20-1	NA	NA
TGCAGCGTTTACGGACTAGCGGGAACCTACGAGCAGTACTTC	CSVYGLAGTYEQYF	TRBJ2-7	TRBV29-1	many	TRBD2
TGTGCCAGCAGCTTAGACGGCGGACAGCTTGGAAACACCATATATTTT	CASSLDGGQLGNTIYF	TRBJ1-3	TRBV7-9	many	NA
TGCAGTGCTAGAGAGGGCGGCCTTCGGGAAAAACTGTTTTTT	CSAREGGLREKLFF	TRBJ1-4	TRBV20-1	many	NA
TGTGCCAGCAGCTTATTCCGGTCCCCCCCGGGACAGCACTCTGGGGCCAACGTCCTGACTTTC	CASSLFRSPPGQHSGANVLTF	TRBJ2-6	TRBV7-2	many	TRBD1
TGCGCCAGCAGCTTTGAGGGGAGCTCCTACAATGAGCAGTTCTTC	CASSFEGSSYNEQFF	TRBJ2-1	TRBV5-1	many	NA
TGTGCCAGCAGTTACCGAGACAGGGACATAGCCAAAAACATTCAGTACTTC	CASSYRDRDIAKNIQYF	TRBJ2-4	TRBV6-2/TRBV6-3	many	TRBD1
TGTGCCAGCAGCGTCGGGGGCCGAGGCACAGATACGCAGTATTTT	CASSVGGRGTDTQYF	TRBJ2-3	TRBV9	many	NA
TGTGCCTGGGCCTACAGGGACCAAGAGACCCAGTACTTC	CAWAYRDQETQYF	TRBJ2-5	TRBV30	many	NA
TGCAGCGTCGATTCTGGGGGGTTAACCGGCTACACCTTC	CSVDSGGLTGYTF	TRBJ1-2	TRBV29-1	many	NA
TGTGCCAGCAGTTTAAATCTGTTGGGGGAGACCCAGTACTTC	CASSLNLLGETQYF	TRBJ2-5	TRBV12-3/TRBV12-4	NA	NA
TGTGCCACCAGCAGAGATGTGACAGGGGAACCGGGACTAGCGGCCACCGGGGAGCTGTTTTTT	CATSRDVTGEPGLAATGELFF	TRBJ2-2	TRBV15	many	TRBD2
TGCGCCAGCAGCCAAGATGGCCAGGGCCACAATGAGCAGTTCTTC	CASSQDGQGHNEQFF	TRBJ2-1	TRBV4-3	many	NA
TGCATTGGTAGAGACCCGTCGCGGGGAGCTGACGATGAGCAGTTCTTC	CIGRDPSRGADDEQFF	TRBJ2-1	TRBV20-1	many	NA
TGCAGTGCACCTACCAGGGTATCGAACTATGGCTACACCTTC	CSAPTRVSNYGYTF	TRBJ1-2	TRBV20-1	medium-sized	NA
TGCAGGGCAGGGACAGGACGCCCGGGGGGTACTGAAGCTTTCTTT	CRAGTGRPGGTEAFF	TRBJ1-1	TRBV20-1	many	TRBD1
TGTGCCAGCAGCTTAGACCCCTACACCGCAACTAATGAAAAACTGTTTTTT	CASSLDPYTATNEKLFF	TRBJ1-4	TRBV11-3	many	NA
TGCGCCAGCAGCTTGGCGCGGGGGCTGAACACTGAAGCTTTCTTT	CASSLARGLNTEAFF	TRBJ1-1	TRBV5-1	many	NA
TGTGCCAGCAGCCCCGGGACTAGTGGTTTGGATACGCAGTATTTT	CASSPGTSGLDTQYF	TRBJ2-3	TRBV7-3	many	TRBD2
TGTGCCAGTAGTATAGACCCACGGGACAGGGTCCCCGATACGCAGTATTTT	CASSIDPRDRVPDTQYF	TRBJ2-3	TRBV19	NA	TRBD1